The clone carrying this TCR beta chain came up many times. This record comes from a study of T cells after yellow fever vaccination. Per germline, CDR1 LNHDA and CDR2 SQIVND (reference sequence). Trimming took off 3 bases at V and 4 bases at J, with 9 bases between the two ends. The CDR3 contains 13 residues. Using its own MiXCR run on the 5' RACE reads, TCRdb lists one record per CDR3 protein. The data contain over 25,000 distinct CDR3 sequences, under 7% of them seen just once; the ten biggest clones take up 12%. This TCR derives from a man aged 25 to 45 who received the YFV17D yellow fever vaccine. The specimen was PBMCs, either bulk or a sorted T-cell subset (CD4+, CD8+, memory, or dextramer-sorted; not recorded which), collected 15 days after the yellow fever booster vaccination. The V call is TRBV19, the J call TRBJ2-5; a weak D match, TRBD2 (6 bases). Written as DNA, the CDR3 is TGTGCCAGTAGTATGGAGGGAGCAGAGACCCAGTACTTC. Translated, it gives CASSMEGAETQYF.